The clone carrying this TCR beta chain has just a few counts. No antigen is known for it. The CDR3 spans 12 residues. These data originate in a study of early T cells in non-severe SARS-CoV-2 infection. Looking at the study overall: Chains from this unsorted whole-blood bulk RNA could not be paired.

General study findings and limits: Database matching using VDJdb favored anti-spike CD8 responses, with private and CD4 specificities left missing.

Individual cDNA molecules were tagged with unique molecular identifiers. TCRdb passed the 5' RACE reads through MiXCR, listing each CDR3 protein once. Of 70,000 to 85,000 distinct CDR3 sequences in the sample, 9% to 14% are singletons; the top ten hold under 3%. Sequencing was performed on whole blood. The chain couples TRBV21-1 to TRBJ2-1; the table names TRBD1, a call not compared with the DNA. TRBV21-1 is given as a pseudogene. The sequence was obtained from an adult who was a healthcare worker with PCR-confirmed SARS-CoV-2 infection or an uninfected control (not recorded which). The CDR3 region has the DNA TGTGCCAGCAGCAAAGAAAGGGGTGAGCAGTTCTTC. Translating gives CASSKERGEQFF.